This T cell receptor (beta chain) was profiled in a study of T cells in Graves' hyperthyroidism and ophthalmopathy. The CDR3 totals 15 residues. Germline CDR1 reads LGHDT; CDR2 reads YNNKEL (reference sequence). V lost 0 bases, J lost 3 bases, and 12 bases lay in between. RNA transcripts gave rise to amplified TCR beta CDR3 regions. HTBI primers drove first-round RT-PCR of the TCR CDR3. MiXCR, run by TCRdb on the multiplex PCR reads, gives a single entry per CDR3 protein. The repertoire includes around 430,000 distinct CDR3 sequences, 15% of them detected once, and around a third sits in the top ten. The definition of stable Graves' hyperthyroidism was no ophthalmopathy progression within 18 months. Patients were aged 18 to 65, had disease duration under 2 months, and had newly diagnosed hyperthyroidism. Clinicians diagnosed patients from clinical symptoms, serum thyroxine and TRAb, thyroid ultrasound and orbital computed tomography.

Sample: blood. The TCR was taken from a woman aged 30 to 39 with Graves' hyperthyroidism. J is TRBJ2-7 and V is TRBV3-1; D not resolved. DNA of the CDR3: TGTGCCAGCAGCCAAGATATCCGTTTTAACTACGAGCAGTACTTC. This gives the protein CASSQDIRFNYEQYF.